This T cell receptor beta chain was captured in a study of T cells in localized non-small cell lung cancer. About this clone itself: The antigen is undetermined.

Deletions cut 4 bases from V and 10 bases from J, with 10 bases between. The CDR3 has 12 amino acids. CDR1 and CDR2 from the germline V gene are MNHGY and SAAAGT. Sequencing used immunoSEQ multiplex PCR; TCRdb keeps in-frame clones, though not all of them. The sample has about 1,400 clones, 30% to 40% seen once. The study, taken as a whole, reports: Only one tumor region went through sequencing, so heterogeneity may still be there. Detection in adjacent lung was observed for a median roughly 62 of the top 100 tumor clones. Uninvolved adjacent lung, not tumor, had the highest T cell clonality.

Neighbouring lung, lacking atypia, was collected no less than 2 cm away from the tumor margin. The V gene is TRBV6-8, the J gene TRBJ1-4; the D is unclear. Specimen: normal lung tissue next to the tumor, collected before any cancer treatment. The TCR was taken from a man aged 35 to 69 with stage I lung adenocarcinoma. This chain's CDR3 is CASSSGFSKLFF. CDR3 nucleotide sequence: TGTGCCAGCAGTTCGGGGTTTTCAAAACTGTTTTTT.